The rows below give T cell receptor beta chains drawn from one sample of a study of blood T cells in healthy people across ages. TCRdb re-called the 5' RACE reads with MiXCR, one entry per CDR3 protein. The sample lists under 1,100,000 distinct CDR3 sequences, less than 25% seen once, with approximately 0.79% in the top ten. Separately, the same data were catalogued under a study of T cells of mothers and their children.

What was sequenced was blood. All receptors come from a girl aged 2-10 years in good health. CDR3s include the opening cysteine and the closing phenylalanine or tryptophan. D genes are given only for firm matches. Expanded clones are given a class, and other clones once, few, many or no size at all.

V: TRBV28
size: NA
D: NA
J: TRBJ2-3
CDR3: CASSLVIDSDTQYF
DNA: TGTGCCAGCAGTTTGGTCATCGATTCAGATACGCAGTATTTT

V: TRBV9
size: NA
D: TRBD1
J: TRBJ1-4
CDR3: CASSVSGQTTNEKLFF
DNA: TGTGCCAGCAGCGTATCGGGACAGACAACTAATGAAAAACTGTTTTTT

V: TRBV29-1
size: few
D: NA
J: TRBJ1-2
CDR3: CSVVLRVGGSGGYTF
DNA: TGCAGCGTTGTACTCCGGGTGGGGGGTTCTGGAGGCTACACCTTC

V: TRBV6-5
size: NA
D: TRBD1
J: TRBJ2-7
CDR3: CASSFYLPGQGTEQYF
DNA: TGTGCCAGCAGTTTCTACCTCCCGGGACAGGGAACCGAGCAGTACTTC

V: TRBV9
size: NA
D: NA
J: TRBJ2-7
CDR3: CASSTQPGTSSYEQYF
DNA: TGTGCCAGCAGCACCCAACCCGGGACAAGTTCCTACGAGCAGTACTTC

V: TRBV4-3
size: NA
D: NA
J: TRBJ1-4
CDR3: CASSQDVTANEKLFF
DNA: TGCGCCAGCAGCCAAGATGTGACGGCTAATGAAAAACTGTTTTTT

V: TRBV7-7
size: NA
D: NA
J: TRBJ2-5
CDR3: CASSDDGGGIETQYF
DNA: TGTGCTAGCAGCGATGACGGAGGGGGGATAGAGACCCAGTACTTC

V: TRBV28
size: NA
D: TRBD1
J: TRBJ2-7
CDR3: CASSQTGGSEQYF
DNA: TGTGCCAGCAGTCAAACAGGGGGAAGCGAGCAGTACTTC

V: TRBV29-1
size: few
D: NA
J: TRBJ2-4
CDR3: CSVDGSTKNIQYF
DNA: TGCAGCGTTGACGGCTCAACGAAAAACATTCAGTACTTC

V: TRBV20-1
size: few
D: TRBD1
J: TRBJ1-2
CDR3: CSARNIGTGRLGYTF
DNA: TGCAGTGCTAGAAATATAGGGACAGGCCGATTAGGCTACACCTTC

V: TRBV7-9
size: NA
D: TRBD2
J: TRBJ2-7
CDR3: CASSLYREGGTYEQYF
DNA: TGTGCCAGCAGCTTGTACCGGGAGGGTGGGACATACGAGCAGTACTTC

V: TRBV7-8
size: NA
D: TRBD2
J: TRBJ2-3
CDR3: CASSFIAGPLRDTQYF
DNA: TGTGCCAGCAGCTTTATAGCGGGGCCCCTCAGGGATACGCAGTATTTT

V: TRBV28
size: NA
D: NA
J: TRBJ1-2
CDR3: CASRKENFRIYGYTF
DNA: TGTGCCAGCAGGAAGGAGAATTTCCGAATCTATGGCTACACCTTC

V: TRBV4-1
size: NA
D: TRBD2
J: TRBJ2-3
CDR3: CASSQVGGTWTDTQYF
DNA: TGCGCCAGCAGCCAAGTCGGGGGGACCTGGACAGATACGCAGTATTTT

V: TRBV28
size: NA
D: TRBD1
J: TRBJ1-4
CDR3: CAIQGPNEKLFF
DNA: TGTGCCATACAGGGGCCTAATGAAAAACTGTTTTTT

V: TRBV7-3
size: many
D: NA
J: TRBJ2-3
CDR3: CASSLNAGPDTQYF
DNA: TGTGCCAGCAGCTTAAACGCAGGTCCAGATACGCAGTATTTT

V: TRBV6-5
size: NA
D: NA
J: TRBJ1-1
CDR3: CASSSPRGRDTEAFF
DNA: TGTGCCAGCAGTTCACCCAGGGGAAGGGACACTGAAGCTTTCTTT

V: TRBV4-1
size: few
D: NA
J: TRBJ1-2
CDR3: CASSQGGRDYGYTF
DNA: TGCGCCAGCAGCCAAGGAGGCAGGGACTATGGCTACACCTTC

V: TRBV24-1
size: NA
D: NA
J: TRBJ1-2
CDR3: CATSDSRHWTGGYTF
DNA: TGTGCCACCAGTGATTCACGTCACTGGACGGGGGGCTACACCTTC

V: TRBV10-3
size: NA
D: TRBD2
J: TRBJ2-1
CDR3: CAISREGLAGHNEQFF
DNA: TGTGCCATCAGCCGGGAAGGACTAGCGGGGCACAATGAGCAGTTCTTC

V: TRBV28
size: NA
D: NA
J: TRBJ2-3
CDR3: CASSFRADDTQYF
DNA: TGTGCCAGCAGTTTCCGGGCGGACGATACGCAGTATTTT

V: TRBV4-2
size: NA
D: NA
J: TRBJ2-1
CDR3: CASSQAGLGIYNEQFF
DNA: TGTGCCAGCAGCCAAGCCGGACTGGGTATCTACAATGAGCAGTTCTTC

V: TRBV2
size: few
D: NA
J: TRBJ2-6
CDR3: CASSEAGSGANVLTF
DNA: TGTGCCAGCAGTGAAGCAGGGTCTGGGGCCAACGTCCTGACTTTC

V: TRBV5-6
size: NA
D: TRBD2
J: TRBJ2-5
CDR3: CASSATTGTSGRKGNQETQYF
DNA: TGTGCCAGCAGCGCGACTACCGGGACTAGCGGGAGAAAGGGGAACCAAGAGACCCAGTACTTC

V: TRBV20-1
size: NA
D: TRBD2
J: TRBJ2-5
CDR3: CSAHRITSGGRSLETQYF
DNA: TGCAGTGCCCACCGAATAACTAGCGGGGGAAGGTCCTTAGAGACCCAGTACTTC

V: TRBV3-1
size: NA
D: NA
J: TRBJ2-7
CDR3: CASSPIGTFYGQYF
DNA: TGTGCCAGCAGCCCGATCGGGACTTTCTACGGGCAGTACTTC

V: TRBV5-1
size: NA
D: TRBD1
J: TRBJ2-3
CDR3: CASSPGQGVTDTQYF
DNA: TGCGCCAGCAGCCCCGGACAGGGGGTAACAGATACGCAGTATTTT

V: TRBV5-1
size: NA
D: TRBD2
J: TRBJ2-4
CDR3: CASSWGPGLAERNRLAKNIQYF
DNA: TGCGCCAGCAGCTGGGGGCCGGGACTAGCGGAGAGAAACCGACTAGCCAAAAACATTCAGTACTTC

V: TRBV11-2
size: NA
D: TRBD2
J: TRBJ2-5
CDR3: CASSPWGEGIETQYF
DNA: TGTGCCAGCAGCCCTTGGGGGGAGGGCATTGAGACCCAGTACTTC

V: TRBV15
size: few
D: NA
J: TRBJ2-7
CDR3: CATSSLEFSYEQYF
DNA: TGTGCCACCAGCAGCCTCGAGTTCTCCTACGAGCAGTACTTC

V: TRBV5-1
size: NA
D: NA
J: TRBJ2-3
CDR3: CASSGTTASDTQYF
DNA: TGCGCCAGCAGCGGGACAACAGCCTCAGATACGCAGTATTTT

V: TRBV21-1
size: NA
D: NA
J: TRBJ2-7
CDR3: CASSEGQNYEQYF
DNA: TGTGCCAGCAGCGAGGGACAGAACTACGAGCAGTACTTC

V: TRBV7-8
size: few
D: NA
J: TRBJ1-5
CDR3: CASSSIPPNRAIQPQHF
DNA: TGTGCCAGCAGCTCCATACCGCCGAACAGGGCTATTCAGCCCCAGCATTTT

V: TRBV6-6
size: few
D: NA
J: TRBJ1-2
CDR3: CASKVVTARVGGYTF
DNA: TGTGCCAGCAAGGTGGTAACAGCGCGGGTCGGCGGCTACACCTTC

V: TRBV29-1
size: few
D: NA
J: TRBJ2-7
CDR3: CSVGRTLTYEQYF
DNA: TGCAGCGTTGGACGGACGTTGACCTACGAGCAGTACTTC

V: TRBV4-1
size: few
D: TRBD1
J: TRBJ2-1
CDR3: CASSQEKTGYNEQFF
DNA: TGCGCCAGCAGCCAAGAAAAGACAGGGTACAATGAGCAGTTCTTC

V: TRBV7-8
size: few
D: NA
J: TRBJ2-7
CDR3: CASSLARHHEQYF
DNA: TGTGCCAGCAGCTTAGCCAGGCACCACGAGCAGTACTTC

V: TRBV4-1
size: NA
D: NA
J: TRBJ1-3
CDR3: CASSQESGLLGNTIYF
DNA: TGCGCCAGCAGCCAAGAGAGCGGACTATTGGGAAACACCATATATTTT

V: TRBV12-3/TRBV12-4
size: few
D: TRBD1
J: TRBJ2-7
CDR3: CASSFVFSGQGTGEQYF
DNA: TGTGCCAGCAGTTTCGTGTTTTCCGGACAGGGGACGGGGGAGCAGTACTTC

V: TRBV7-9
size: many
D: NA
J: TRBJ2-5
CDR3: CASSPTGTPQETQYF
DNA: TGTGCCAGCAGCCCCACCGGGACTCCCCAAGAGACCCAGTACTTC

V: TRBV4-2
size: NA
D: NA
J: TRBJ2-5
CDR3: CASSQEGRSRKDTQYF
DNA: TGTGCCAGCAGCCAAGAGGGGCGGTCCCGAAAAGATACCCAGTACTTC

V: TRBV7-9
size: few
D: TRBD1
J: TRBJ2-1
CDR3: CASSSRGTVTNEQFF
DNA: TGTGCCAGCAGCTCCCGAGGGACAGTAACCAATGAGCAGTTCTTC

V: TRBV20-1
size: NA
D: NA
J: TRBJ2-1
CDR3: CSASGTIYNEQFF
DNA: TGCAGTGCTAGTGGTACTATCTACAATGAGCAGTTCTTC

V: TRBV4-1
size: many
D: NA
J: TRBJ2-5
CDR3: CASSHALKETQYF
DNA: TGCGCCAGCAGCCATGCTCTAAAAGAGACCCAGTACTTC

V: TRBV29-1
size: NA
D: TRBD1
J: TRBJ2-7
CDR3: CSVVGTGSPYEQYF
DNA: TGCAGCGTGGTAGGGACAGGGAGTCCCTACGAGCAGTACTTC

V: TRBV27
size: few
D: NA
J: TRBJ2-5
CDR3: CASSLSRGGAPETQYF
DNA: TGTGCCAGCAGTTTATCAAGGGGGGGGGCCCCAGAGACCCAGTACTTC

V: TRBV20-1
size: few
D: NA
J: TRBJ2-1
CDR3: CSAGAINEQFF
DNA: TGCAGTGCCGGAGCTATCAATGAGCAGTTCTTC

V: TRBV7-8
size: few
D: NA
J: TRBJ2-2
CDR3: CASSVTIFPGELFF
DNA: TGTGCCAGCAGCGTGACAATATTCCCCGGGGAGCTGTTTTTT

V: TRBV11-2
size: NA
D: NA
J: TRBJ2-1
CDR3: CASSLRGLSYEQFF
DNA: TGTGCCAGCAGCTTACGGGGGTTAAGTTATGAGCAGTTCTTC